The subject of this entry is one TCR beta chain. This entry is derived from a study of blood T cell repertoires in COVID-19. Overall study: COVID-19 samples from acute and convalescent phases originated in the United States, Italy and Spain.

Cohort 3 recovery required two negative PCRs, clearance, or symptom resolution. Per the study methods: By means of reference gene primer amplification, nucleated cell counts were estimated. Some clones are missing from TCRdb's copy, which holds only in-frame ones; the method was immunoSEQ multiplex PCR. D and trimming were read from the DNA, whereas the V and J calls and clone size are those reported in that table. This sample has approximately 170,000 clones, with approximately 87% found just once. CDR1 is MNHEY, CDR2 SVGEGT, per germline. This CDR3 comprises 12 residues. The ends were cut back, 6 bases at V and 4 bases at J, with 9 bases in the middle.

The TCR was taken from a woman in her forties or fifties who had recovered from COVID-19. Sequenced sample: PBMCs or T cells enriched from blood (not recorded which). The chain links TRBV6-2 or TRBV6-3 to TRBJ1-2; D is unresolved. In DNA, the CDR3 is TGTGCCAGCAGCCCTACTGGCTATGGCTACACCTTC. Translating it yields CASSPTGYGYTF.